This record concerns one TCR beta chain sequence. Its antigen is not identified. The sample belongs to a study of OX40 agonist ivuxolimab in advanced cancers. General study results and limits: Relatively little clonal expansion, among the lowest observed, appeared in partial responders at 0.1-3.0 mg/kg.

The CDR3 spans 13 residues. Germline V lookup: CDR1 SGHKS, CDR2 YYEKEE (reference sequence). V trimming: 2 bases; J trimming: 3 bases; junction bases outside the gene matches: 2. Assay: immunoSEQ multiplex PCR; the TCRdb copy retains only in-frame clones and omits some. The sample has 50,000 to 60,000 clones, roughly nine tenths seen once. The TCR comes from an adult with an advanced solid tumor such as melanoma, head and neck, liver or kidney cancer. V gene TRBV5-5 combines with J gene TRBJ2-7, with TRBD1 matching over 7 bases. Material: CD4+ or CD8+ T cells sorted from blood, obtained in a trial of the OX40 agonist ivuxolimab. Here the CDR3 DNA reads TGTGCCAGCAGCTTTGGGACAGACTACGAGCAGTACTTC. Translation: CASSFGTDYEQYF.